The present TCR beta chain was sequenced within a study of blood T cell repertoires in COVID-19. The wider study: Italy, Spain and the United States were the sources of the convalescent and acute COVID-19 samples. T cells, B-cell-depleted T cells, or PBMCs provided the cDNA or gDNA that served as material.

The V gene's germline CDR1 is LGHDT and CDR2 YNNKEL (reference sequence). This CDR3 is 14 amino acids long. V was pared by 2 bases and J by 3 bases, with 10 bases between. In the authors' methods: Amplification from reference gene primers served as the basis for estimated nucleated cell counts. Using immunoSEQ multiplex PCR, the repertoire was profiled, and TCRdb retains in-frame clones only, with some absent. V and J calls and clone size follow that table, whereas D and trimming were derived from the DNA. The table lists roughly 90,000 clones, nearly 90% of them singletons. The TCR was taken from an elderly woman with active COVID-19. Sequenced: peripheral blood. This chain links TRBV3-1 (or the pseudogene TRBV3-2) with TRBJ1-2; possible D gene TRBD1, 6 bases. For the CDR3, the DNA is TGTGCCAGCAGCCAACAGGGGTTTGACTATGGCTACACCTTC. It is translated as CASSQQGFDYGYTF.